These 17 T cell receptor beta chains share one sample of origin, sequenced in a study of T cells after yellow fever vaccination. TCRdb independently ran MiXCR on the 5' RACE reads; one entry per CDR3 protein. The repertoire holds a few hundred thousand distinct CDR3 sequences, with approximately 18% as singletons. This specimen was PBMCs, taken before the yellow fever booster vaccination. The receptors were sampled from a man younger than 35 who received the YFV17D yellow fever vaccine.

This chain links TRBV9 with TRBJ2-5; D may be TRBD1 or TRBD2 (7 bases each). The V end lost 1 base, the J end lost 1 base, and 17 bases lay between the germline ends. From germline, CDR1 is SGDLS and CDR2 YYNGEE. The CDR3 is 17 amino acids. Written as DNA, the CDR3 is TGTGCCAGCAGCGTAAGCCCCCCAGGGGGGGGCCAAGAGACCCAGTACTTC. Its protein product is CASSVSPPGGGQETQYF.

Many counts were recorded for this clonotype. V usage is TRBV7-9 and J usage is TRBJ1-4; no firm D call. This CDR3 has 16 amino acids. V was shortened by 4 bases and J by 5 bases, with 17 bases between the two germline ends. Germline V gives CDR1 SEHNR, CDR2 FQNEAQ (reference sequence). CDR3 nucleotides: TGTGCCAGCAGCTCTACCCGGGGAGTACGAAATGAAAAACTGTTTTTT. It is translated as CASSSTRGVRNEKLFF.

The chain combines TRBV7-8 with TRBJ2-6; no clear D gene. Trimming took 2 bases from V and 2 from J, leaving 13 bases between them. Germline CDR1 and CDR2: SGHVS and FQNEAQ. This CDR3 has 17 residues. DNA of the CDR3: TGTGCCAGCAGCTTACCCCGGTCTCCCCCTGGGGCCAACGTCCTGACTTTC. This encodes CASSLPRSPPGANVLTF.

This chain links TRBV12-3 or TRBV12-4 with TRBJ1-3; D gene uncertain. The CDR3 sequence is 12 residues long. Trimming stripped 3 bases from V and 4 bases from J, with 4 bases between. The CDR3 loop is CASSFLGNTIYF. CDR3 nucleotides: TGTGCCAGCAGTTTCCTGGGAAACACCATATATTTT.

This clonotype has at least ten counts. The chain has TRBV6-5 and TRBJ2-3, with TRBD2 matching over 8 bases. Per germline, CDR1 MNHEY and CDR2 SVGAGI. The junction had 6 bases not matched to a gene; V was cut back by 11 bases and J by 2 bases. The CDR3 runs to 13 residues. The CDR3, as DNA: TGTGCCGCTCAGCGGGGGCCCACAGATACGCAGTATTTT. It translates to CAAQRGPTDTQYF.

The chain carries TRBV6-4 and TRBJ2-5, with D possibly TRBD1 on 6 matching bases. V lost 3 bases and J lost 1, with 15 bases in between. This CDR3 is 16 amino acids long. Germline loops: CDR1 MRHNA, CDR2 SNTAGT. CDR3 region: CASSENRTDIQETQYF. The CDR3 DNA follows: TGTGCCAGCAGTGAAAACCGGACAGACATCCAAGAGACCCAGTACTTC.

Points on this clonotype: Sequence at one end of the junction differs from germline and may be a read error. The chain couples TRBV24-1 to TRBJ2-3, with TRBD2 matching over 15 bases. This CDR3 has 20 amino acids. The V gene's germline CDR1 is KGHDR and CDR2 SFDVKD. In DNA, the CDR3 is TGTGCCACCAGTGACCCTACCTCCGGGACTAGCGGGGGGCCCACAAATACGCAGTATTTT. It specifies CATSDPTSGTSGGPTNTQYF.

This clonotype was picked up many times. The V call is TRBV20-1, the J call TRBJ2-7, with a possible D match to TRBD2 (6 bases). CDR1 and CDR2 from the germline V gene are DFQATT and SNEGSKA (reference sequence). Between the trimmed V and J ends, which lost 4 bases and 3 bases, there was a span of 19 bases. CDR3 size: 15 residues. In nucleotides, the CDR3 is TGCAGTGCTACCCCCATTATTGGGGGGATCTACGAGCAGTACTTC. It specifies CSATPIIGGIYEQYF.

This clonotype was counted a few times. This chain links TRBV12-3 or TRBV12-4 with TRBJ1-1; no clear D gene. This CDR3 is built from 14 residues. V was trimmed by 6 bases and J by 4 bases, leaving 15 bases between them. DNA for the CDR3: TGTGCCAGCAGGCCCGCGCCGGGTGGCACTGAAGCTTTCTTT. Protein: CASRPAPGGTEAFF.

This clonotype has only a few counts. The chain links TRBV20-1 to TRBJ2-7; 8 nucleotides agree with TRBD1. J lost 3 bases, V lost 0 bases, and 4 bases had no gene match. CDR1 is DFQATT, CDR2 SNEGSKA, per germline (reference sequence). The CDR3 is made up of 14 amino acids. For the CDR3, the DNA is TGCAGTGCTAGAGAAGGACAGGGAGGCTACGAGCAGTACGTC. Protein product: CSAREGQGGYEQYV.

This clonotype was seen many times. The V call is TRBV19, the J call TRBJ2-3; no firm D call. CDR1 and CDR2 from the germline V gene are LNHDA and SQIVND (reference sequence). V dropped 2 bases and J dropped 5 bases, with 8 bases sitting between them. CDR3 length: 13 amino acids. The CDR3: CASSIRPLDTQYF. The CDR3 nucleotides read TGTGCCAGTAGTATAAGGCCGCTAGATACGCAGTATTTT.

The chain joins TRBV7-2 to TRBJ1-5; D unresolved. CDR1 and CDR2 from the germline V gene are SGHTA and FQGNSA. This CDR3 is built from 14 residues. V gave up 0 bases and J gave up 7 bases, with 10 bases separating them. DNA of the CDR3: TGTGCCAGCAGCTTAGCGCCGGGAGGCCAGCCCCAGCATTTT. It translates to CASSLAPGGQPQHF.

The rearrangement uses TRBV27 and TRBJ2-5; TRBD2 matches 8 bases. V dropped 0 bases and J dropped 5; count of bases not matched to a gene: 11. The germline CDR1 and CDR2 sequences are MNHEY and SMNVEV (reference sequence). The CDR3 length is 17 residues. The CDR3 loop reads CASSLSSSGGARETQYF. The CDR3 region has the DNA TGTGCCAGCAGTTTATCTTCCAGCGGGGGCGCCCGTGAGACCCAGTACTTC.

There are many counts of this clonotype. The rearrangement joins TRBV12-3 or TRBV12-4 to TRBJ2-4; TRBD1 is a possible D gene (5 bases). V lost 5 bases and J lost 0, with 11 bases in between. CDR3 length: 15 amino acids. CDR3 nucleotides: TGTGCCAGCAGTGCAGGGTCGTCAGCCAAAAACATTCAGTACTTC. This encodes CASSAGSSAKNIQYF.

This clonotype has only a few counts. The chain is built from TRBV29-1 and TRBJ2-3; 13 bases are shared with TRBD2. With 0 bases clipped from V and 2 bases from J, the junction kept 5 bases outside the gene matches. The CDR3 runs to 17 residues. CDR1 and CDR2 (germline): SQVTM, ANQGSEA. In DNA, the CDR3 is TGCAGCGTTGAAGATCGGGGACTAGCGGGGTTCACAGATACGCAGTATTTT. The encoded protein is CSVEDRGLAGFTDTQYF.

This clonotype was found a few times. The V and J genes are TRBV7-6 and TRBJ2-1, with D maybe TRBD2 (6 bases). V lost 6 bases and J 2 bases, leaving 8 bases between the germline ends. The CDR3 sequence is 13 residues long. Germline V gives CDR1 SGHVS, CDR2 FNYEAQ. The CDR3 is CASRPGAYNEQFF. CDR3 DNA sequence: TGTGCCAGCAGGCCGGGAGCCTACAATGAGCAGTTCTTC.

This clonotype was detected a few times. The chain is built from TRBV11-3 and TRBJ2-5; 8 positions agree with TRBD1. The junction had 7 bases not matched to a gene; V was cut back by 1 base and J by 3 bases. This CDR3 is built from 16 residues. In germline, CDR1 is SGHNT, CDR2 YENEEA. As DNA, the CDR3 is TGTGCCAGCAGCTTAGCAGGACAGGGAGAGGAAGAGACCCAGTACTTC. It specifies CASSLAGQGEEETQYF.